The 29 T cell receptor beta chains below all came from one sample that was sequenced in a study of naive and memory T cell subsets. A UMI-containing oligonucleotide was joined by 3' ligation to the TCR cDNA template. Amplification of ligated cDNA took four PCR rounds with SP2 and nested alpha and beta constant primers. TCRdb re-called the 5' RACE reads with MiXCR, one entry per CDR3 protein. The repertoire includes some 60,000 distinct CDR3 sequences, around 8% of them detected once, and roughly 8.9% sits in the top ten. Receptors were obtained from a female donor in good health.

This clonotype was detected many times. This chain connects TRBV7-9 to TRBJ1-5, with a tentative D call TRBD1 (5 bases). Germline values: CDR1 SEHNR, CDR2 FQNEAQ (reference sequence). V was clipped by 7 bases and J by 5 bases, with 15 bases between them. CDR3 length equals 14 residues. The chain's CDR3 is CASTVTETDQPQHF. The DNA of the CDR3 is TGTGCCAGCACCGTAACCGAGACAGATCAGCCCCAGCATTTT.

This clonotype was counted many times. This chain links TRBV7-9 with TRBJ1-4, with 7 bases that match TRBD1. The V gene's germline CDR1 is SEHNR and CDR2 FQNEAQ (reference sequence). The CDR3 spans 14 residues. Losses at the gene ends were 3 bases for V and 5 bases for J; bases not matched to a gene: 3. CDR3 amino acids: CASSLRQGNEKLFF. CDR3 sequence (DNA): TGTGCCAGCAGCTTGCGACAGGGAAATGAAAAACTGTTTTTT. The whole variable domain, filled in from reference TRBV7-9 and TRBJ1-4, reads DTGVSQNPRHKITKRGQNVTFRCDPISEHNRLYWYRQTLGQGPEFLTYFQNEAQLEKSRLLSDRFSAERPKGSFSTLEIQRTEQGDSAMYLCASSLRQGNEKLFFGSGTQLSVL.

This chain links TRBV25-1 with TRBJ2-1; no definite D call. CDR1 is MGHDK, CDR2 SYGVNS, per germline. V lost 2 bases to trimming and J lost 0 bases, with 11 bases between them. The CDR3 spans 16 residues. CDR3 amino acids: CASSEPHRSSYNEQFF. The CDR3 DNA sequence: TGTGCCAGCAGTGAACCCCATAGGAGCTCCTACAATGAGCAGTTCTTC.

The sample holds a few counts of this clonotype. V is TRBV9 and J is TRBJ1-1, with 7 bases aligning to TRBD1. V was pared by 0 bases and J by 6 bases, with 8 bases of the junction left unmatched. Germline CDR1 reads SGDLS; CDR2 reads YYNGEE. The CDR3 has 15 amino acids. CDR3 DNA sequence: TGTGCCAGCAGCGTAGGTTCGGGCAGGGGGGCTGAAGCTTTCTTT. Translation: CASSVGSGRGAEAFF.

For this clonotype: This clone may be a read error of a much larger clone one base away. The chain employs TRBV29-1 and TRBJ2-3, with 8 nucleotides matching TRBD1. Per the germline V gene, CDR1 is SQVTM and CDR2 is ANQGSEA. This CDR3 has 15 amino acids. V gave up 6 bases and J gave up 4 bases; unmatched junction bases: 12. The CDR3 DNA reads TGCAGCGTGTCAACAGGGGGATCTTCGGCAGATACGCAGTATTTT. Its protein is CSVSTGGSSADTQYF.

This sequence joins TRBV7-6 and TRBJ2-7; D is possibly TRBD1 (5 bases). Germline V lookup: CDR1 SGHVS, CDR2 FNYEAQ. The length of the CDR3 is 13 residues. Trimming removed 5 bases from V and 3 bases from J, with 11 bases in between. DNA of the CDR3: TGTGCCAGCAGCCCAGGGCGCTTCTACGAGCAGTACTTC. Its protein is CASSPGRFYEQYF.

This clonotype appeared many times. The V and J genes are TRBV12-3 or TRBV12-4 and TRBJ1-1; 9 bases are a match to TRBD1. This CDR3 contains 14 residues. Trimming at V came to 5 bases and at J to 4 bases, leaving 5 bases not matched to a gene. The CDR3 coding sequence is TGTGCCAGCAGTGCGACAGGGGGGATCACTGAAGCTTTCTTT. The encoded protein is CASSATGGITEAFF.

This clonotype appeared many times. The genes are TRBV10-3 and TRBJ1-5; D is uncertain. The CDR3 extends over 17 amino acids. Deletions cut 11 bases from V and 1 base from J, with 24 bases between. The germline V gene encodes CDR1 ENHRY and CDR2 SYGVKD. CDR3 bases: TGTGCCCTCCTTCGAGGGAATCATTCCTTAAGCAATCAGCCCCAGCATTTT. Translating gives CALLRGNHSLSNQPQHF.

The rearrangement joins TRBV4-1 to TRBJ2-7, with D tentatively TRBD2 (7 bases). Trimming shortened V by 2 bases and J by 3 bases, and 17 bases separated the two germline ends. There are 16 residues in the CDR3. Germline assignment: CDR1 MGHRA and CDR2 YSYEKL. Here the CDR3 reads CASSQFMGGPLYEQYF. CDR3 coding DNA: TGCGCCAGCAGCCAATTCATGGGGGGGCCTCTCTACGAGCAGTACTTC.

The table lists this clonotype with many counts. The CDR3 spells CASSLYAGEDEQYF. CDR3 nucleotide sequence: TGCGCCAGCAGCTTATACGCAGGGGAGGACGAGCAGTACTTC. The chain uses TRBV5-1 and TRBJ2-7; D may correspond to TRBD1 or TRBD2 (6 bases each). The CDR3 covers 14 residues. V was pared by 2 bases and J by 5 bases, with 14 bases between. Germline V gives CDR1 SGHRS, CDR2 YFSETQ.

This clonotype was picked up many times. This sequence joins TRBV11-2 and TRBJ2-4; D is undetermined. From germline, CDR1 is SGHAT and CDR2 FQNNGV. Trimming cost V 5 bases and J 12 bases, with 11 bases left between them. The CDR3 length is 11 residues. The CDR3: CASSHQSDQYF. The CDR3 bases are TGTGCCAGCAGCCACCAAAGTGATCAGTACTTC.

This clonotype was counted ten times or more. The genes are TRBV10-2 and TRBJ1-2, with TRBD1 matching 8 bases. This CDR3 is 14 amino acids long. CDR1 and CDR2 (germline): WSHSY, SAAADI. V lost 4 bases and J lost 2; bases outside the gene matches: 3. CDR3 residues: CASSGQGSNYGYTF. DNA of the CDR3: TGCGCCAGCAGTGGACAGGGGTCCAACTATGGCTACACCTTC.

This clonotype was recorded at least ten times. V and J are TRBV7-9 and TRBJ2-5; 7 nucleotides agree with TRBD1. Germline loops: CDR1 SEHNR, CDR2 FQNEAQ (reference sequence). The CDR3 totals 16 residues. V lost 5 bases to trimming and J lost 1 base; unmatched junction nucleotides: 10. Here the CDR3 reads CASSRRQGWAQETQYF. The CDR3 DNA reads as TGTGCCAGCAGCCGAAGACAGGGCTGGGCCCAAGAGACCCAGTACTTC.

The CDR3 region has the DNA TGTGCCAGTAGACGGGGCGGGCTCTCAGCCCTCCACTTT. It codes for CASRRGGLSALHF. V gene TRBV19 combines with J gene TRBJ1-6, with D maybe TRBD1 (5 bases). The CDR3 totals 13 residues. Germline V lookup: CDR1 LNHDA, CDR2 SQIVND (reference sequence). The V gene lost 6 bases and the J gene lost 14 bases, with 17 bases spanning the gap.

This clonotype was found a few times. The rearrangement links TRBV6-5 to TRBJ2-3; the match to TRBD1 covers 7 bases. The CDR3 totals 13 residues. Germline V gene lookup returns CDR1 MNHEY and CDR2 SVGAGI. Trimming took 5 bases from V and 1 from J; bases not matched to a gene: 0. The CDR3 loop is CASSTGGTDTQYF. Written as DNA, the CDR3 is TGTGCCAGCAGTACAGGGGGCACAGATACGCAGTATTTT.

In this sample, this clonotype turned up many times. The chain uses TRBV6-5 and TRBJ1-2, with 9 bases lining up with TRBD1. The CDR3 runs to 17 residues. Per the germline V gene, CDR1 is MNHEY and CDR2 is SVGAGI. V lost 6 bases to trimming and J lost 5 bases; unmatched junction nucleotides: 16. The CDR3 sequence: CASSPTIILGQGYGYTF. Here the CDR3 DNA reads TGTGCCAGCAGCCCTACAATCATCCTAGGACAGGGGTATGGCTACACCTTC.

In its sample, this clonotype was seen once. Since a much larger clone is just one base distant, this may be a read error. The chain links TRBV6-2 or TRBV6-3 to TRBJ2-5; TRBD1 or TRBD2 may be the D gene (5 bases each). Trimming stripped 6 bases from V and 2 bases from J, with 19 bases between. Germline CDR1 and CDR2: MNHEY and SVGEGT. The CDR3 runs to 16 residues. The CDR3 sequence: CASRSALVGEQETQYF. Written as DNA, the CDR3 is TGTGCCAGCAGATCTGCCCTAGTGGGGGAGCAAGAGACCCAGTACTTC.

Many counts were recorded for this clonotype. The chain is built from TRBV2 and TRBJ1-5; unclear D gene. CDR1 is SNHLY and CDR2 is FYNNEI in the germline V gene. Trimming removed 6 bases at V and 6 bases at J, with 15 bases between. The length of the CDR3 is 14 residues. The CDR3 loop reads CASSESTELQPQHF. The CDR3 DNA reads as TGTGCCAGCAGCGAGTCCACAGAACTTCAGCCCCAGCATTTT.

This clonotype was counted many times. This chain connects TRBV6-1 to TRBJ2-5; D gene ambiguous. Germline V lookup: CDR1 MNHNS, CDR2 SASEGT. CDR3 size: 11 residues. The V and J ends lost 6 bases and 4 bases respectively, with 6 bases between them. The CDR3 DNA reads TGTGCCAGCAGCCGTCTAGAGACCCAGTACTTC. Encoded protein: CASSRLETQYF.

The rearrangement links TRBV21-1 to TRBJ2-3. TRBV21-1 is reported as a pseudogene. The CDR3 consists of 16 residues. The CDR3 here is CASSIGMNRGTDAQYF. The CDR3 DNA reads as TGTGCCAGCAGCATTGGGATGAATCGGGGCACAGATGCGCAGTATTTT.

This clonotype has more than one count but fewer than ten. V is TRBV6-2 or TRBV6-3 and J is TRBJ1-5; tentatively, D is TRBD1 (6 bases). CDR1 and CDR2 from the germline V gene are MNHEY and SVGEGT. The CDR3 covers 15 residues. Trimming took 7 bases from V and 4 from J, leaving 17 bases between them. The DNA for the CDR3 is TGTGCCAGCAAGGAGGACAGCGCGCGAAATCAGCCCCAGCATTTT. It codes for CASKEDSARNQPQHF.

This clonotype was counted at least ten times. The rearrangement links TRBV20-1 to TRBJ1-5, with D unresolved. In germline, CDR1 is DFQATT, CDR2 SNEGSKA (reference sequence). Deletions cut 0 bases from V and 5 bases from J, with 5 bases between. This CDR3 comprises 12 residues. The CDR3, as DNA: TGCAGTGCTAGAGACGACCATCAGCCCCAGCATTTT. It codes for CSARDDHQPQHF.

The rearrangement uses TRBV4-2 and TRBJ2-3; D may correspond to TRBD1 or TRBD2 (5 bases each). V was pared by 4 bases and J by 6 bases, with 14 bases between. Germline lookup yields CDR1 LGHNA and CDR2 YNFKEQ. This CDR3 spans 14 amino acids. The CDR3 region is CASSPNQGEDTQYF. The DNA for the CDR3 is TGTGCCAGCAGCCCCAACCAAGGGGAGGATACGCAGTATTTT.

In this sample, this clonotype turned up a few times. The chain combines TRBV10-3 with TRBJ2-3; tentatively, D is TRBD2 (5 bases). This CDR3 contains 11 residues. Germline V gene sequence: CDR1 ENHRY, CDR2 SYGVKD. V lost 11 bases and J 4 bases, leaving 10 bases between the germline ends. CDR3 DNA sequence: TGTGCCTCGAACGGGGCAGATACGCAGTATTTT. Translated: CASNGADTQYF.

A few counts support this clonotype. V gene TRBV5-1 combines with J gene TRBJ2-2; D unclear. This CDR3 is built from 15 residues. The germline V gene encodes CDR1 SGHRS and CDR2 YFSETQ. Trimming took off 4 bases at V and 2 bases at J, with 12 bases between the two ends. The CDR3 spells CASSGRFGNTGELFF. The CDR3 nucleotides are TGCGCCAGCAGCGGACGATTCGGCAACACCGGGGAGCTGTTTTTT.

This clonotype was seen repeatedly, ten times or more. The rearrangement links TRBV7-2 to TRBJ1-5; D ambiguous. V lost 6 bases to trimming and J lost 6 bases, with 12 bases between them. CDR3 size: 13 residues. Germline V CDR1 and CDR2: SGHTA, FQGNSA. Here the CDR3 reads CASSLGRAQPQHF. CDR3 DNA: TGTGCCAGCAGTCTCGGCCGAGCTCAGCCCCAGCATTTT.

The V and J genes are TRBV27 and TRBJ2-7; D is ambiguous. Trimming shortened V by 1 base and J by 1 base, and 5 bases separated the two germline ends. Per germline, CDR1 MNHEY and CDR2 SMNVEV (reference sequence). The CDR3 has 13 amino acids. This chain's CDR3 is CASSLLDSYEQYF. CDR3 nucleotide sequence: TGTGCCAGCAGTTTATTAGATTCCTACGAGCAGTACTTC.

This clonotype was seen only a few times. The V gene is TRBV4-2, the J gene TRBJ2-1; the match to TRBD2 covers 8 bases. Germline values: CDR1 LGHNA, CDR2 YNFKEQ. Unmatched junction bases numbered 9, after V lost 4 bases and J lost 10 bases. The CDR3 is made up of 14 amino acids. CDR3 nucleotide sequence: TGTGCCAGCAGCCCCGTTAGCGGGGCGGGGGAGCAGTTCTTC. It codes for CASSPVSGAGEQFF.

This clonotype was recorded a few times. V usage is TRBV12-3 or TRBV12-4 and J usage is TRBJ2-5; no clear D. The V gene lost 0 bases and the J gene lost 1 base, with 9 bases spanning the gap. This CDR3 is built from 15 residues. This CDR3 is CASSLARDIQETQYF. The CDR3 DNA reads TGTGCCAGCAGTTTAGCCCGCGACATCCAAGAGACCCAGTACTTC.